This TCR beta chain was sequenced during a study of early T cells in non-severe SARS-CoV-2 infection. Whole-study results and caveats: Matching results from VDJdb favored anti-spike CD8 responses, leaving private and CD4 specificities undetected.

Concerning this clonotype: Its specificity is not known.

Unique molecular identifiers were attached to individual cDNA molecules. One entry per CDR3 protein results from TCRdb running MiXCR on the 5' RACE reads. The sample has approximately 65,000 distinct CDR3 sequences, roughly an eighth seen once; the top ten hold about an eighth. The CDR3 is 14 amino acids. From germline, CDR1 is ENHRY and CDR2 SYGVKD. Trimming took 6 bases from V and 3 from J; bases not matched to a gene: 5. This receptor was obtained from an adult who was a healthcare worker with PCR-confirmed SARS-CoV-2 infection or an uninfected control (not recorded which). The sample taken for sequencing was whole blood. The chain links TRBV10-3 to TRBJ2-3; TRBD1 agrees at 8 bases. The DNA for the CDR3 is TGTGCCATCAGAAGACAGGGGTTGACAGATACGCAGTATTTT. Its translation: CAIRRQGLTDTQYF.